These T cell receptor beta chains were read from a single sample in a study of identical twins. TCRdb used MiXCR to reprocess the 5' RACE reads, holding one entry per CDR3 protein. The repertoire holds hundreds of thousands of distinct CDR3 sequences, with 20% to 25% as singletons. The same data also contributed to another study, on T cells expressing NK-cell markers.

The sample consisted of CD4+ T cells sorted from blood. These receptors originate from a woman aged 18 to 35 in good health. Both conserved end residues are part of each CDR3. Each record gives: CDR3 length, J gene, clone size, D gene, V gene, CDR3 DNA, CDR3 protein. D genes are given only for firm matches. Some rows mark clone size as missing; the rest say once, few, many or name a class of expanded clone.

length: 14
J: TRBJ2-1
size: -
D: -
V: TRBV18
DNA: TGTGCCAGCTCACCAGGGGGTCGGGACAATGAGCAGTTCTTC
CDR3: CASSPGGRDNEQFF

length: 13
J: TRBJ1-2
size: few
D: -
V: TRBV7-2
DNA: TGTGCCAGCAGCTGGAACGGAAACTATGGCTACACCTTC
CDR3: CASSWNGNYGYTF

length: 14
J: TRBJ2-2
size: once
D: TRBD2
V: TRBV20-1
DNA: TGCAGTGCTAAAGGGACTAGAAACACCGGGGAGCTGTTTTTT
CDR3: CSAKGTRNTGELFF

length: 14
J: TRBJ2-5
size: -
D: -
V: TRBV27
DNA: TGTGCCAGCAGTCGGGGGCGGAATCAAGAGACCCAGTACTTC
CDR3: CASSRGRNQETQYF

length: 13
J: TRBJ2-1
size: many
D: -
V: TRBV10-3
DNA: TGTGCCATCAGTGGACAGGCCTCCTCGGAGCAGTTCTTC
CDR3: CAISGQASSEQFF

length: 15
J: TRBJ2-7
size: -
D: -
V: TRBV18
DNA: TGTGCCAGCTCACCCGAACAGGGTCTTTCGGGGGAGCAGTACTTC
CDR3: CASSPEQGLSGEQYF

length: 13
J: TRBJ2-2
size: -
D: -
V: TRBV7-2
DNA: TGTGCCAGCAGCTCCGTGCTAGCGTGGGAGCTGTTTTTT
CDR3: CASSSVLAWELFF

length: 16
J: TRBJ2-5
size: -
D: TRBD2
V: TRBV20-1
DNA: TGCAGTGCTAGTTCGCAGCGGGAGCTCTTAGGCGAGACCCAGTACTTC
CDR3: CSASSQRELLGETQYF

length: 13
J: TRBJ1-5
size: few
D: -
V: TRBV7-9
DNA: TGTGCCAGCAGCTTGGACAGTGATCAGCCCCAGCATTTT
CDR3: CASSLDSDQPQHF

length: 14
J: TRBJ2-2
size: few
D: TRBD2
V: TRBV10-3
DNA: TGTGCCATCAGGGGGACTAGCGGGGCCGGGGAGCTGTTTTTT
CDR3: CAIRGTSGAGELFF

length: 10
J: TRBJ1-1
size: -
D: -
V: TRBV21-1
DNA: TGTGCCGGGACAGTTACTGAAGCTTTCTTT
CDR3: CAGTVTEAFF

length: 13
J: TRBJ1-1
size: -
D: -
V: TRBV5-1
DNA: TGCGCCAGCCAACCTACAGGGTTCGCTGAAGCTTTCTTT
CDR3: CASQPTGFAEAFF

length: 15
J: TRBJ1-1
size: -
D: -
V: TRBV7-9
DNA: TGTGCCAGCAGCCCAGGAGGACACTCGAACACTGAAGCTTTCTTT
CDR3: CASSPGGHSNTEAFF

length: 18
J: TRBJ2-3
size: -
D: TRBD2
V: TRBV6-2/TRBV6-3
DNA: TGTGCCAGCAGTCCCCTCGGGACTAGCGGGAGCCGTGCAGATACGCAGTATTTT
CDR3: CASSPLGTSGSRADTQYF

length: 11
J: TRBJ2-3
size: few
D: -
V: TRBV29-1
DNA: TGCAGCGTTCGCGTTACAGATACGCAGTATTTT
CDR3: CSVRVTDTQYF

length: 17
J: TRBJ2-3
size: -
D: TRBD2
V: TRBV7-2
DNA: TGTGCCAGCAGCTTACGTAGCGGGAGAGGAGGAGCAGATACGCAGTATTTT
CDR3: CASSLRSGRGGADTQYF

length: 13
J: TRBJ2-3
size: -
D: -
V: TRBV7-9
DNA: TGTGCCAGCAGCTTTACAGGAACAGATACGCAGTATTTT
CDR3: CASSFTGTDTQYF

length: 14
J: TRBJ2-7
size: -
D: TRBD1
V: TRBV2
DNA: TGTGCCAGCAAAGTGGGACAGGGTATCAACGAGCAGTACTTC
CDR3: CASKVGQGINEQYF

length: 14
J: TRBJ1-6
size: few
D: -
V: TRBV20-1
DNA: TGCAGTGCCAAAAAGACAGGCCGTAATTCACCCCTCCACTTT
CDR3: CSAKKTGRNSPLHF

length: 15
J: TRBJ2-2
size: -
D: -
V: TRBV29-1
DNA: TGCAGCGTTGAAGATCAGCTTCGCCCCACCGGGGAGCTGTTTTTT
CDR3: CSVEDQLRPTGELFF

length: 15
J: TRBJ2-1
size: -
D: -
V: TRBV7-9
DNA: TGTGCCAGCAGGAGAGTAGCGAGCTCCTACAATGAGCAGTTCTTC
CDR3: CASRRVASSYNEQFF

length: 16
J: TRBJ2-7
size: -
D: TRBD2
V: TRBV5-5
DNA: TGTGCCAGCAGCTTGGCGGTAGCGGGAGTAAGCTACGAGCAGTACTTC
CDR3: CASSLAVAGVSYEQYF

length: 12
J: TRBJ1-5
size: -
D: TRBD1
V: TRBV12-3/TRBV12-4
DNA: TGTGCCAGCAGACGGACAGGGCGGCCCCAGCATTTT
CDR3: CASRRTGRPQHF

length: 15
J: TRBJ1-1
size: -
D: -
V: TRBV5-1
DNA: TGCGCCAGCAGCTTTCGTTCAGGGCAGGGCACTGAAGCTTTCTTT
CDR3: CASSFRSGQGTEAFF

length: 18
J: TRBJ2-7
size: -
D: -
V: TRBV24-1
DNA: TGTGCCACCAGTGAAACGAGAAAGGATTGGGGCTTGTCCTGCGAGCAGTACTTC
CDR3: CATSETRKDWGLSCEQYF

length: 14
J: TRBJ2-2
size: -
D: -
V: TRBV6-1
DNA: TGTGCCAGCAGTGAAATGACCTACACCGGGGAGCTGTTTTTT
CDR3: CASSEMTYTGELFF

length: 17
J: TRBJ1-5
size: -
D: -
V: TRBV7-2
DNA: TGTGCCAGCAGCTTTGTCAGCGGGGGCCTCGGCGTTTTGCCCCAGCATTTT
CDR3: CASSFVSGGLGVLPQHF

length: 15
J: TRBJ2-1
size: -
D: TRBD2
V: TRBV7-3
DNA: TGTGCCAGCAGTAGCGGGGGGTATCGAAACAATGAGCAGTTCTTC
CDR3: CASSSGGYRNNEQFF

length: 14
J: TRBJ2-1
size: -
D: TRBD2
V: TRBV20-1
DNA: TGCAGTGCGCCGGGACTAGCGGATTACAATGAGCAGTTCTTC
CDR3: CSAPGLADYNEQFF

length: 13
J: TRBJ1-2
size: once
D: -
V: TRBV7-9
DNA: TGTGCCAGCAGTTTTACTACCCAAGGGGACTACACCTTC
CDR3: CASSFTTQGDYTF

length: 12
J: TRBJ2-2
size: -
D: -
V: TRBV12-3/TRBV12-4
DNA: TGTGCCAGCAGTCCCATTACCGGGGAGCTGTTTTTT
CDR3: CASSPITGELFF

length: 14
J: TRBJ1-6
size: -
D: -
V: TRBV5-1
DNA: TGCGCCAGCAGCTTGGGGGATAAGGGGTCACCCCTCCACTTT
CDR3: CASSLGDKGSPLHF

length: 15
J: TRBJ2-3
size: few
D: -
V: TRBV6-1
DNA: TGTGCCAGCAGTCCCAGGGGACGGGACACAGATACGCAGTATTTT
CDR3: CASSPRGRDTDTQYF

length: 16
J: TRBJ2-2
size: -
D: TRBD2
V: TRBV7-2
DNA: TGTGCCAGCAGCTTAGTTGGGACTAGCGGTACCGGGGAGCTGTTTTTT
CDR3: CASSLVGTSGTGELFF

length: 13
J: TRBJ1-1
size: few
D: -
V: TRBV9
DNA: TGTGCCAGCAGCGCCCTCGGGGCAGTCGAAGCTTTCTTT
CDR3: CASSALGAVEAFF

length: 16
J: TRBJ2-3
size: -
D: -
V: TRBV9
DNA: TGTGCCAGCAGCGTAGCTTCTGGGCTAAGCGCGAATACGCAGTATTTT
CDR3: CASSVASGLSANTQYF

length: 15
J: TRBJ2-7
size: -
D: TRBD2
V: TRBV5-1
DNA: TGCGCCAGCAGCTTGGGGTCTAGCGGGATAGTCGAGCAGTACTTC
CDR3: CASSLGSSGIVEQYF

length: 12
J: TRBJ2-7
size: -
D: -
V: TRBV20-1
DNA: TGCAGTGCTAGGTGGACGGCCTACGAGCAGTACTTC
CDR3: CSARWTAYEQYF

length: 13
J: TRBJ2-3
size: few
D: TRBD2
V: TRBV7-9
DNA: TGTGCCAGCGTGGTAGCGGGAGGAGATACGCAGTATTTT
CDR3: CASVVAGGDTQYF

length: 14
J: TRBJ2-7
size: -
D: -
V: TRBV18
DNA: TGTGCCAGCTCCCCCGACAGAGACCCCTACGAGCAGTACTTC
CDR3: CASSPDRDPYEQYF

length: 13
J: TRBJ2-1
size: few
D: -
V: TRBV9
DNA: TGTGCCAGCAGCTCACTACCCGGAGGCGAGGAGTTCTTC
CDR3: CASSSLPGGEEFF

length: 14
J: TRBJ2-3
size: many
D: TRBD1
V: TRBV12-3/TRBV12-4
DNA: TGTGCCAGCAGTTCCGGACAGGGAAGAGATACGCAGTATTTT
CDR3: CASSSGQGRDTQYF

length: 14
J: TRBJ2-5
size: -
D: -
V: TRBV29-1
DNA: TGCAGCGGGAGGGACACGGGGTTACAAGAGACCCAGTACTTC
CDR3: CSGRDTGLQETQYF

length: 13
J: TRBJ2-1
size: -
D: -
V: TRBV24-1
DNA: TGTGCCACCAGTGATGGCCCTAGGAGTGAGCAGTTCTTC
CDR3: CATSDGPRSEQFF